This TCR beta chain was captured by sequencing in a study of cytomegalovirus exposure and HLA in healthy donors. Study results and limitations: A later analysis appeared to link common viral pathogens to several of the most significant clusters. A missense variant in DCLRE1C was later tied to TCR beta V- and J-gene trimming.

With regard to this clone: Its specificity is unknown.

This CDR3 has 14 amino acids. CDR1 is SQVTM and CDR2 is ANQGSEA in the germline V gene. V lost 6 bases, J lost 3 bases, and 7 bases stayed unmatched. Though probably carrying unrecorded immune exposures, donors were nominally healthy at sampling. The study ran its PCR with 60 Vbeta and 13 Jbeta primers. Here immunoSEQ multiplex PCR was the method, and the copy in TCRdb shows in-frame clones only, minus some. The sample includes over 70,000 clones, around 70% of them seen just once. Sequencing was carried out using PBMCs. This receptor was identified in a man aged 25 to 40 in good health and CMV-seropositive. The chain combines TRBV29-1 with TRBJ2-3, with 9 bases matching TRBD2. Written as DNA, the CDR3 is TGCAGCGTGAACGGACTAGCGACGACAGATACGCAGTATTTT. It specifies CSVNGLATTDTQYF.